This T cell receptor (beta chain) was documented in a study of shared clonotypes between healthy human individuals. Trimming cost V 5 bases and J 3 bases, with 10 bases left between them. The germline gives CDR1 MGHRA, CDR2 YSYEKL. CDR3 length equals 14 residues. The test was conducted at deep level. Sequencing was performed with immunoSEQ multiplex PCR; in TCRdb, only in-frame clones are kept and a portion is missing. Among 2,100,000 or so clones listed, approximately 95% were seen once. J is TRBJ2-2 and V is TRBV4-1; D is uncertain. Material for sequencing was naive CD4+ T cells sorted from blood. As to subset: CD45RA+ positively selected. This receptor was identified in a man aged 18-30 years in good health. The CDR3, as DNA: TGCGCCAGCAGCTTCTCTGGGCACACCGGGGAGCTGTTTTTT. It codes for CASSFSGHTGELFF.